This T cell receptor beta chain originates from a study of T cell responses to AZD1222 COVID-19 vaccine. Study-wide findings and caveats: Donor demographics were predominantly white British with a female majority; clonal diversity may be underestimated. Just five to seven AZD1222 recipients tested seropositive at baseline. The study sampled repertoires only after the peak T cell response. Unmutated variant regions are reportedly the target of nearly half of TCRs that are spike-specific.

Remarks on this clone: No antigen is known for it.

This CDR3 is built from 14 residues. V was trimmed by 4 bases and J by 7 bases, leaving 14 bases between them. Germline loops: CDR1 SEHNR, CDR2 FQNEAQ (reference sequence). Here immunoSEQ multiplex PCR was the method, and the copy in TCRdb shows in-frame clones only, minus some. The sample lists 90,000 to 120,000 clones, about nine tenths seen once, with about 4.5% in the top ten. The starting material was peripheral blood, obtained on day 0 of AZD1222 vaccination. The chain joins TRBV7-9 to TRBJ1-5; D perhaps matches TRBD1 (6 bases). The sequence was obtained from an adult in good health. The chain's CDR3 is CASSSLDSSQPQHF. CDR3 bases: TGTGCCAGCAGCTCCTTGGACAGTAGCCAGCCCCAGCATTTT.